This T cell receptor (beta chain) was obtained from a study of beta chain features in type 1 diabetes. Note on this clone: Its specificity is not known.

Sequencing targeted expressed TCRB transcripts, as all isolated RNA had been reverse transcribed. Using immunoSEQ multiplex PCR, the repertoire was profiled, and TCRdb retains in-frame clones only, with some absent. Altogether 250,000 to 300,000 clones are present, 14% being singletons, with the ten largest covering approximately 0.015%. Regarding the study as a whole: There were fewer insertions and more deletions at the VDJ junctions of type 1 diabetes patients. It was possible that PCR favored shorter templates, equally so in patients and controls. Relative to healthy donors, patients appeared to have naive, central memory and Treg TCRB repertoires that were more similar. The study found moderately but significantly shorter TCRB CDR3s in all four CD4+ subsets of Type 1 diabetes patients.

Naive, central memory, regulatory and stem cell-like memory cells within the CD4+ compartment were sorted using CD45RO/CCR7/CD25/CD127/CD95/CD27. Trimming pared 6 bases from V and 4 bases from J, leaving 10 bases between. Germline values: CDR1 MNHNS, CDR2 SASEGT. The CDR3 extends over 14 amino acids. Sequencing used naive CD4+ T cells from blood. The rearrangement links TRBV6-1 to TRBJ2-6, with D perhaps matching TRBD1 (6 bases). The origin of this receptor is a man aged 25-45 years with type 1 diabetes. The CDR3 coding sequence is TGTGCCAGCAGCCAGGGGACCGGGGCCAACGTCCTGACTTTC. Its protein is CASSQGTGANVLTF.